These 3 T cell receptor beta chains share one sample of origin, sequenced in a study of response to subunit inactivated influenza vaccine listed by TCRdb under 2018. The method was RT-PCR. TCRdb shows the sequencer as Illumina HiSeq 2500. The public sequencing data were trimmed at Q25 with fastp and processed into clonotypes with MiXCR by TCRdb, which kept only in-frame beta chains. Rows are combined by CDR3 protein, so each entry shows the most common genes and DNA. The sample contains about 700,000 distinct CDR3 sequences, about 15% of them found a single time. The ten largest clonotypes hold approximately 6.5% of the sample. The sample was PBMCs from blood, taken 14 to 15 days before vaccination. These receptors all stem from a man aged 45-65 years who received an inactivated influenza vaccine. Donor details come from another sample of the same person, matched by shared clones.

CDR3 nucleotide sequence: TGTGCCAGCAGACCGGGACAGGCGCTCACTGAAGCTTTCTTT. It yields the protein CASRPGQALTEAFF. V gene TRBV6-1 combines with J gene TRBJ1-1; TRBD1 matches 8 bases. The CDR3 has 14 residues. CDR1 is MNHNS, CDR2 SASEGT, per germline. With V trimmed by 6 bases and J by 4 bases, 7 bases remained unmatched.

This clonotype appeared a few times. The genes are TRBV5-1 and TRBJ1-1; 9 nucleotides align to TRBD1. Trimming cost V 0 bases and J 5 bases; bases outside gene matches: 8. This CDR3 has 16 residues. CDR1 and CDR2 from the germline V gene are SGHRS and YFSETQ. CDR3 DNA: TGCGCCAGCAGCTTGGGCCCGGGACAGGGTGGTACTGAAGCTTTCTTT. Translation: CASSLGPGQGGTEAFF. Filled out from reference TRBV5-1 and TRBJ1-1, the complete variable domain reads KAGVTQTPRYLIKTRGQQVTLSCSPISGHRSVSWYQQTPGQGLQFLFEYFSETQRNKGNFPGRFSGRQFSNSRSEMNVSTLELGDSALYLCASSLGPGQGGTEAFFGQGTRLTVV.

CDR3 region: CASTEDVSAEQYF. CDR3 sequence (DNA): TGCGCCAGCACCGAAGACGTCTCCGCCGAGCAGTACTTC. The chain couples TRBV5-1 to TRBJ2-7; D call uncertain. Per germline, CDR1 SGHRS and CDR2 YFSETQ. The CDR3 extends over 13 amino acids. The V end was cut by 6 bases, the J end by 6 bases, with 16 bases between.